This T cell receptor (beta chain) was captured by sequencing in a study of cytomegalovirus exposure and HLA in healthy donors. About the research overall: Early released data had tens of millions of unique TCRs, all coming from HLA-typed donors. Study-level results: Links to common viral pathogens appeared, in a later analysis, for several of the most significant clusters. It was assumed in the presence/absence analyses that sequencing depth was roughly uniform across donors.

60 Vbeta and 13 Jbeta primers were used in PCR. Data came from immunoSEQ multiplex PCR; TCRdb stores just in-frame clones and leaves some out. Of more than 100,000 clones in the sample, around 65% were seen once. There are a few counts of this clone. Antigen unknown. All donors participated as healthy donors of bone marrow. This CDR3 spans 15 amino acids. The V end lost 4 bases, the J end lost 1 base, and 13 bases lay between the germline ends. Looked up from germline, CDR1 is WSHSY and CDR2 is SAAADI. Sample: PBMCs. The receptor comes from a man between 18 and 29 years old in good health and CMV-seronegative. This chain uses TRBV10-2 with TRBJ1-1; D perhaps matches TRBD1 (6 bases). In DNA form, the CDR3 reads TGCGCCAGCAGTGGCTGGGGGCAATCGAACACTGAAGCTTTCTTT. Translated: CASSGWGQSNTEAFF.